A single sample gave rise to the 24 T cell receptor beta chains below, sequenced in a study of beta chain features in type 1 diabetes. Expressed TCRB transcripts were sequenced after all isolated RNA was converted to cDNA. Sequencing was performed with immunoSEQ multiplex PCR; in TCRdb, only in-frame clones are kept and a portion is missing. Of 130,000 or so clones listed, around a tenth were seen once; the top ten hold about 0.66%. Sequences were obtained from central memory CD4+ T cells from blood. These receptor sequences come from a man aged 18-30 years in good health.

This clone turned up a few times. The rearrangement uses TRBV10-3 and TRBJ1-3; D not certain. V was trimmed by 10 bases and J by 4 bases, leaving 8 bases between them. This CDR3 is 11 amino acids long. Germline V gene lookup returns CDR1 ENHRY and CDR2 SYGVKD. The CDR3 region is CATRQGNTIYF. The CDR3 DNA is TGTGCCACTCGTCAGGGAAACACCATATATTTT.

The table lists this clone with a few counts. The same CDR3 can be traced to other DNA sequences in this sample. This sequence joins TRBV5-6 and TRBJ1-2; D is unclear. The CDR3 is made up of 12 amino acids. V was clipped by 4 bases and J by 3 bases, with 7 bases between them. Per germline, CDR1 SGHDT and CDR2 YYEEEE. This CDR3 reads CASSVRDYGYTF. The CDR3, as DNA: TGTGCCAGCAGCGTCCGGGACTATGGCTACACCTTC.

This clone was detected a few times. V is TRBV7-2 and J is TRBJ2-3; TRBD2 agrees at 9 bases. CDR3 length: 15 residues. J was trimmed by 2 bases and V by 6 bases; bases with no gene match: 6. Germline V gene lookup returns CDR1 SGHTA and CDR2 FQGNSA. In DNA form, the CDR3 reads TGTGCCAGCAGTTCAGAGCGGGGGGCCACAGATACGCAGTATTTT. It codes for CASSSERGATDTQYF.

The chain employs TRBV30 and TRBJ1-6; D uncertain. V was trimmed by 2 bases and J by 7 bases, leaving 3 bases between them. Germline V gene data show CDR1 as GTSNPN and CDR2 as SVGIG (reference sequence). The CDR3 contains 11 residues. CDR3 sequence (DNA): TGTGCCTGGAGTTTAAATTCACCCCTCCACTTT. Encoded protein: CAWSLNSPLHF.

This clone appeared a few times. The chain links TRBV6-1 to TRBJ1-5, with D unresolved. This CDR3 is 14 amino acids long. V was pared by 6 bases and J by 0 bases, with 9 bases between. CDR1 MNHNS and CDR2 SASEGT come from the germline V gene. CDR3 nucleotide sequence: TGTGCCAGCAGACTGTTAAATAGCAATCAGCCCCAGCATTTT. Its translation is CASRLLNSNQPQHF.

This clone was picked up a small number of times. This rearrangement joins TRBV4-3 to TRBJ1-5, with D perhaps matching TRBD1 (5 bases). Germline CDR1 and CDR2: LGHNA and YSLEER. With 4 bases removed from V and 0 bases from J, the gap between germline ends came to 13 bases. The CDR3 covers 16 residues. Here the CDR3 reads CASSPPGESSNQPQHF. The CDR3 DNA reads as TGCGCCAGCAGCCCCCCGGGGGAATCTAGCAATCAGCCCCAGCATTTT.

The J gene is TRBJ1-6, the V gene TRBV18; no definite D call. Germline CDR1 is KGHSH and CDR2 is LQKENI. V lost 1 base, J lost 8 bases, and 9 bases lay in between. This CDR3 spans 14 amino acids. The CDR3 sequence: CASSPRSGDSPLHF. The CDR3 DNA reads as TGTGCCAGCTCACCACGATCCGGGGATTCACCCCTCCACTTT. Filled out from reference TRBV18 and TRBJ1-6, the complete variable domain reads NAGVMQNPRHLVRRRGQEARLRCSPMKGHSHVYWYRQLPEEGLKFMVYLQKENIIDESGMPKERFSAEFPKEGPSILRIQQVVRGDSAAYFCASSPRSGDSPLHFGNGTRLTVT.

The chain couples TRBV29-1 to TRBJ2-5; 7 bases line up with TRBD1. The J call may be wrong; the DNA end is better matched by TRBJ2-7. The CDR3 loop spans 12 amino acids. CDR1 is SQVTM and CDR2 is ANQGSEA in the germline V gene. The CDR3 sequence is CSVGTGQYEQYF. In DNA, the CDR3 is TGCAGCGTTGGGACAGGCCAATACGAGCAGTACTTC.

This rearrangement joins TRBV11-1 to TRBJ2-5, with no clear D. Deletions cut 1 base from V and 1 base from J, with 10 bases between. This CDR3 region has 15 residues. The germline V gene has CDR1 SGHAT and CDR2 FQDESV (reference sequence). The CDR3: CASSLDGLSQETQYF. Here the CDR3 DNA reads TGTGCCAGCAGCTTAGATGGGCTGTCCCAAGAGACCCAGTACTTC.

V is TRBV7-2 and J is TRBJ2-1, with 10 nucleotides matching TRBD2. Trimming cost V 7 bases and J 12 bases; bases outside gene matches: 9. There are 13 residues in the CDR3. Germline loops: CDR1 SGHTA, CDR2 FQGNSA. CDR3 nucleotides: TGTGCCAGCATAAAAGCGGGGGGGCCGGGGCAGTTCTTC. Translation: CASIKAGGPGQFF.

This clone was seen a handful of times. The rearrangement uses TRBV9 and TRBJ2-7, with 9 bases aligning to TRBD1. In germline, CDR1 is SGDLS, CDR2 YYNGEE. V shed 0 bases and J 3 bases; nucleotides not matched to a gene: 1. The CDR3 extends over 14 amino acids. The DNA of the CDR3 is TGTGCCAGCAGCGTAGCGACAGGGGGCTACGAGCAGTACTTC. This encodes CASSVATGGYEQYF. Variable domain in full (rest from reference TRBV9 and TRBJ2-7): DSGVTQTPKHLITATGQRVTLRCSPRSGDLSVYWYQQSLDQGLQFLIQYYNGEERAKGNILERFSAQQFPDLHSELNLSSLELGDSALYFCASSVATGGYEQYFGPGTRLTVT.

This clone was seen a few times. The gene calls are TRBV11-2 and TRBJ2-3; TRBD1 is a possible D gene (6 bases). The CDR3 totals 15 residues. Germline CDR1 SGHAT, CDR2 FQNNGV. The V and J ends lost 0 bases and 6 bases respectively, with 13 bases between them. CDR3 sequence reads: CASSLDGQLSDTQYF. In DNA, the CDR3 is TGTGCCAGCAGCTTAGATGGACAGTTATCGGATACGCAGTATTTT.

The gene calls are TRBV11-2 and TRBJ2-3, with 11 bases identical to TRBD2. V trimming: 6 bases; J trimming: 3 bases; junction bases outside the gene matches: 5. The germline gives CDR1 SGHAT, CDR2 FQNNGV. The CDR3 spans 15 residues. CDR3 DNA: TGTGCCAGCAGTAGCGGGGGGGCCCGGACAGATACGCAGTATTTT. Translated, it gives CASSSGGARTDTQYF.

This clone occurred a few times. The V gene is TRBV19, the J gene TRBJ1-5; D is unresolved. V was pared by 5 bases and J by 6 bases, with 8 bases between. This CDR3 spans 12 amino acids. The V gene's germline CDR1 is LNHDA and CDR2 SQIVND (reference sequence). The CDR3 protein is CASSVRGQPQHF. CDR3 in DNA: TGTGCCAGTAGTGTGCGGGGTCAGCCCCAGCATTTT.

V is TRBV28 and J is TRBJ2-1, with 12 bases aligning to TRBD2. CDR1 is MDHEN and CDR2 is SYDVKM in the germline V gene. V shed 6 bases and J 6 bases; nucleotides not matched to a gene: 6. CDR3 length equals 15 residues. The CDR3 loop is CASSLSSGGANEQFF. For the CDR3, the DNA is TGTGCCAGCAGCCTATCTAGCGGGGGGGCCAATGAGCAGTTCTTC.

V usage is TRBV4-2 and J usage is TRBJ2-1, with 8 bases aligning to TRBD2. V shed 0 bases and J 3 bases; nucleotides not matched to a gene: 7. In germline, CDR1 is LGHNA, CDR2 YNFKEQ. The CDR3 is 17 residues long. The chain's CDR3 is CASSQELTSGIYNEQFF. In nucleotides, the CDR3 is TGTGCCAGCAGCCAAGAACTAACTAGCGGAATCTACAATGAGCAGTTCTTC.

V gene TRBV4-3 combines with J gene TRBJ2-5; 8 nucleotides agree with TRBD1. Germline CDR1 and CDR2: LGHNA and YSLEER. The CDR3 contains 16 residues. V trimming: 1 base; J trimming: 5 bases; junction bases outside the gene matches: 9. CDR3 protein: CASSQAQGAGFETQYF. The CDR3 region has the DNA TGCGCCAGCAGCCAAGCCCAGGGGGCCGGGTTTGAGACCCAGTACTTC.

V is TRBV9 and J is TRBJ1-4; D unclear. CDR3 length: 15 residues. Trimming took off 0 bases at V and 6 bases at J, with 12 bases between the two ends. Germline V gene sequence: CDR1 SGDLS, CDR2 YYNGEE. The CDR3 region is CASSVGAEWDEKLFF. CDR3 sequence (DNA): TGTGCCAGCAGCGTAGGGGCTGAGTGGGATGAAAAACTGTTTTTT.

This chain connects TRBV11-3 to TRBJ2-1; D gene ambiguous. The V and J ends lost 1 base and 9 bases respectively, with 13 bases between them. The germline V gene encodes CDR1 SGHNT and CDR2 YENEEA. CDR3 length: 14 amino acids. The CDR3 region has the DNA TGTGCCAGCAGCTTAGGGATCAGGCCCGGTGAGCAGTTCTTC. This translates into CASSLGIRPGEQFF. Supplemented by reference TRBV11-3 and TRBJ2-1, the full variable domain reads EAGVVQSPRYKIIEKKQPVAFWCNPISGHNTLYWYLQNLGQGPELLIRYENEEAVDDSQLPKDRFSAERLKGVDSTLKIQPAELGDSAVYLCASSLGIRPGEQFFGPGTRLTVL.

The chain recombines TRBV6-5 with TRBJ1-1; no definite D call. In germline, CDR1 is MNHEY, CDR2 SVGAGI. This CDR3 spans 13 amino acids. Trimming pared 7 bases from V and 1 base from J, leaving 10 bases between. The CDR3 coding sequence is TGTGCCAGCAATATACAGTCGAACACTGAAGCTTTCTTT. This sequence encodes CASNIQSNTEAFF.

This clone was found a few times. J is TRBJ2-1 and V is TRBV5-4, with a tentative D call TRBD2 (5 bases). Trimming pared 0 bases from V and 8 bases from J, leaving 15 bases between. Germline V lookup: CDR1 SGHNT, CDR2 YYREEE (reference sequence). The CDR3 has 15 residues. CDR3 sequence: CASSLGGMGVDEQFF. The CDR3 nucleotides read TGTGCCAGCAGCTTGGGAGGGATGGGTGTCGATGAGCAGTTCTTC.

The chain's CDR3 is CASSFGQGLTEAFF. The CDR3 bases are TGCGCCAGCAGCTTCGGACAGGGCCTCACTGAAGCTTTCTTT. The J gene is TRBJ1-1, the V gene TRBV5-1; 8 nucleotides agree with TRBD1. The CDR3 consists of 14 residues. The ends lost 2 bases at V and 4 bases at J; junction bases unmatched: 4. CDR1 SGHRS and CDR2 YFSETQ come from the germline V gene.

This chain links TRBV12-5 with TRBJ1-2; D not resolved. This CDR3 comprises 14 residues. The V and J ends lost 0 bases and 8 bases respectively, with 13 bases between them. Germline loops: CDR1 LGHNT, CDR2 FRNRAP. The DNA of the CDR3 is TGTGCTAGTGGTTTGGTACTCTTGGTCGGGGGCTACACCTTC. Its protein product is CASGLVLLVGGYTF.

This clone was observed a few times. V is TRBV2 and J is TRBJ1-2; a possible D gene is TRBD1 (6 bases). V was trimmed by 4 bases and J by 3 bases, leaving 12 bases between them. This CDR3 spans 14 amino acids. Germline assignment: CDR1 SNHLY and CDR2 FYNNEI. The CDR3 loop is CASSGAGGDYGYTF. CDR3 in DNA: TGTGCCAGCAGTGGGGCGGGGGGCGACTATGGCTACACCTTC.